These T cell receptor beta chains were read from a single sample in a study of shared clonotypes between healthy human individuals. Some clones are missing from TCRdb's copy, which holds only in-frame ones; the method was immunoSEQ multiplex PCR. Of approximately 940,000 clones listed, approximately 80% were seen once; the top ten hold nearly 1.5%. The sequencing sample was made of memory CD4+ T cells sorted from blood. Receptors were obtained from a man aged 18 to 30 in good health. CDR3s include the opening cysteine and the closing phenylalanine or tryptophan. D genes are given only for firm matches. Part of the rows lack a size; the others show once, few, many or a class for expanded clones.

j_gene: TRBJ2-7
v_gene: TRBV7-2
abundance: .
d_gene: .
CDR3aa: CASRPGTGGRQYF
CDR3nt: TGTGCCAGCAGGCCAGGGACCGGGGGGCGGCAGTACTTC

j_gene: TRBJ2-7
v_gene: TRBV7-8
abundance: .
d_gene: TRBD2
CDR3aa: CASSLRGRAGEQYF
CDR3nt: TGTGCCAGCAGCTTACGCGGGAGGGCGGGCGAGCAGTACTTC

j_gene: TRBJ1-1
v_gene: TRBV6-1
abundance: .
d_gene: .
CDR3aa: CASSAIGLINTEAFF
CDR3nt: TGTGCCAGCAGTGCTATCGGGCTGATTAACACTGAAGCTTTCTTT

j_gene: TRBJ2-2
v_gene: TRBV19
abundance: .
d_gene: .
CDR3aa: CASKGGNSYTGELFF
CDR3nt: TGTGCCAGTAAGGGAGGAAACAGTTACACCGGGGAGCTGTTTTTT

j_gene: TRBJ2-3
v_gene: TRBV4-2
abundance: .
d_gene: .
CDR3aa: CASSESGTDTQYF
CDR3nt: TGTGCCAGCAGCGAAAGCGGAACAGATACGCAGTATTTT

j_gene: TRBJ1-6
v_gene: TRBV5-5
abundance: .
d_gene: TRBD1
CDR3aa: CASSFRERTGGGNSPLHF
CDR3nt: TGTGCCAGCAGCTTCCGGGAGAGGACAGGGGGTGGAAATTCACCCCTCCACTTT

j_gene: TRBJ2-2
v_gene: TRBV5-5
abundance: .
d_gene: .
CDR3aa: CASSLELGTRELFF
CDR3nt: TGTGCCAGCAGCTTGGAATTGGGGACGAGGGAGCTGTTTTTT

j_gene: TRBJ1-1
v_gene: TRBV5-1
abundance: .
d_gene: .
CDR3aa: CASSLGAWNTEAFF
CDR3nt: TGCGCCAGCAGCTTGGGAGCTTGGAACACTGAAGCTTTCTTT

j_gene: TRBJ1-5
v_gene: TRBV19
abundance: .
d_gene: .
CDR3aa: CASSLGQYSNQPQHF
CDR3nt: TGTGCCAGTAGCCTTGGACAGTATAGCAATCAGCCCCAGCATTTT

j_gene: TRBJ1-6
v_gene: TRBV12-5
abundance: many
d_gene: .
CDR3aa: CASGFESSNSPLHF
CDR3nt: TGTGCTAGTGGTTTTGAAAGTTCAAATTCACCCCTCCACTTT

j_gene: TRBJ2-1
v_gene: TRBV2
abundance: .
d_gene: .
CDR3aa: CASGSTTNNEQFF
CDR3nt: TGTGCCAGCGGATCGACTACAAACAATGAGCAGTTCTTC

j_gene: TRBJ2-7
v_gene: TRBV7-9
abundance: .
d_gene: .
CDR3aa: CASSSRDEQYF
CDR3nt: TGTGCCAGCAGCTCCAGGGACGAGCAGTACTTC

j_gene: TRBJ1-1
v_gene: TRBV7-8
abundance: .
d_gene: TRBD1
CDR3aa: CASSWGQTTEAFF
CDR3nt: TGTGCCAGCAGCTGGGGACAGACCACTGAAGCTTTCTTT

j_gene: TRBJ2-5
v_gene: TRBV11-2
abundance: .
d_gene: TRBD2
CDR3aa: CASSSQGLAGVETQYF
CDR3nt: TGTGCCAGCAGCTCCCAGGGGCTAGCGGGAGTAGAGACCCAGTACTTC

j_gene: TRBJ2-5
v_gene: TRBV29-1
abundance: once
d_gene: .
CDR3aa: CSFIGRETQYF
CDR3nt: TGCAGCTTTATAGGGAGAGAGACCCAGTACTTC

j_gene: TRBJ1-6
v_gene: TRBV30
abundance: .
d_gene: .
CDR3aa: CAWGQSNNSPLHF
CDR3nt: TGTGCCTGGGGACAGTCCAATAATTCACCCCTCCACTTT

j_gene: TRBJ2-1
v_gene: TRBV6-5
abundance: .
d_gene: TRBD2
CDR3aa: CASSQTSGRYNEQFF
CDR3nt: TGTGCCAGCAGTCAGACTAGCGGGAGATACAATGAGCAGTTCTTC

j_gene: TRBJ1-1
v_gene: TRBV20-1
abundance: .
d_gene: .
CDR3aa: CSATGPTEAFF
CDR3nt: TGCAGTGCCACGGGGCCCACTGAAGCTTTCTTT

j_gene: TRBJ2-2
v_gene: TRBV16
abundance: .
d_gene: .
CDR3aa: CASSPRTSSPGELFF
CDR3nt: TGTGCCAGCAGCCCTCGGACATCCTCTCCCGGGGAGCTGTTTTTT

j_gene: TRBJ2-1
v_gene: TRBV6-1
abundance: .
d_gene: TRBD2
CDR3aa: CASGRGGLYEQFF
CDR3nt: TGTGCCAGCGGGCGGGGGGGCCTCTATGAGCAGTTCTTC

j_gene: TRBJ2-7
v_gene: TRBV28
abundance: once
d_gene: TRBD1
CDR3aa: CASSYRDRPSYEQYF
CDR3nt: TGTGCCAGCAGTTATAGGGACAGACCCTCCTACGAGCAGTACTTC

j_gene: TRBJ2-1
v_gene: TRBV7-2
abundance: .
d_gene: .
CDR3aa: CASSLALEQFF
CDR3nt: TGTGCCAGCAGCTTAGCCCTAGAGCAGTTCTTC

j_gene: TRBJ1-1
v_gene: TRBV7-9
abundance: .
d_gene: .
CDR3aa: CASSLNWVGPTNTEAFF
CDR3nt: TGTGCCAGCAGCTTAAACTGGGTGGGACCGACGAACACTGAAGCTTTCTTT

j_gene: TRBJ2-3
v_gene: TRBV19
abundance: .
d_gene: .
CDR3aa: CASSKGPRADTQYF
CDR3nt: TGTGCCAGTAGCAAGGGTCCCCGGGCAGATACGCAGTATTTT

j_gene: TRBJ2-2
v_gene: TRBV6-8
abundance: .
d_gene: TRBD2
CDR3aa: CASSYAGTSGRAQDLTGELFF
CDR3nt: TGTGCCAGCAGCTACGCCGGGACTAGCGGGAGGGCTCAGGACCTCACCGGGGAGCTGTTTTTT

j_gene: TRBJ2-3
v_gene: TRBV7-9
abundance: .
d_gene: .
CDR3aa: CASSLGRSREDTQYF
CDR3nt: TGTGCCAGCAGCTTAGGGCGTTCTCGAGAGGATACGCAGTATTTT

j_gene: TRBJ1-5
v_gene: TRBV19
abundance: .
d_gene: .
CDR3aa: CATREAGSGQPQHF
CDR3nt: TGTGCCACCAGGGAGGCAGGCTCCGGTCAGCCCCAGCATTTT

j_gene: TRBJ1-2
v_gene: TRBV18
abundance: .
d_gene: .
CDR3aa: CASSPDRNYGYTF
CDR3nt: TGTGCCAGCTCACCAGACAGAAACTATGGCTACACCTTC

j_gene: TRBJ2-7
v_gene: TRBV29-1
abundance: once
d_gene: TRBD1
CDR3aa: CSVEGQGRPYEQYF
CDR3nt: TGCAGCGTTGAAGGACAGGGGAGGCCCTACGAGCAGTACTTC

j_gene: TRBJ2-5
v_gene: TRBV28
abundance: .
d_gene: TRBD1
CDR3aa: CASSFGQAPYF
CDR3nt: TGTGCCAGCAGTTTTGGACAGGCTCCTTACTTC

j_gene: TRBJ2-7
v_gene: TRBV7-7
abundance: .
d_gene: .
CDR3aa: CASSLAEDDEQYF
CDR3nt: TGTGCTAGCAGCTTAGCCGAGGATGACGAGCAGTACTTC

j_gene: TRBJ1-1
v_gene: TRBV7-2
abundance: .
d_gene: TRBD1
CDR3aa: CASSPDRTEAFF
CDR3nt: TGTGCCAGCAGCCCGGACAGGACTGAAGCTTTCTTT

j_gene: TRBJ1-1
v_gene: TRBV2
abundance: .
d_gene: .
CDR3aa: CASSEGIMNTEAFF
CDR3nt: TGTGCCAGCAGTGAAGGGATTATGAACACTGAAGCTTTCTTT

j_gene: TRBJ2-3
v_gene: TRBV5-1
abundance: .
d_gene: .
CDR3aa: CASRRSGPSEAQYF
CDR3nt: TGCGCCAGCAGACGTAGCGGTCCCTCCGAGGCGCAGTATTTT

j_gene: TRBJ1-2
v_gene: TRBV19
abundance: .
d_gene: .
CDR3aa: CASTTGAGTYGYTF
CDR3nt: TGTGCCAGTACAACCGGGGCAGGGACCTATGGCTACACCTTC

j_gene: TRBJ1-1
v_gene: TRBV5-1
abundance: once
d_gene: .
CDR3aa: CASSLEPLMNTEAFF
CDR3nt: TGCGCCAGCAGCTTGGAACCGTTGATGAACACTGAAGCTTTCTTT

j_gene: TRBJ1-6
v_gene: TRBV6-1
abundance: few
d_gene: TRBD1
CDR3aa: CASSASSGTAYNSPLHF
CDR3nt: TGTGCCAGCAGTGCCTCCTCAGGGACAGCCTATAATTCACCCCTCCACTTT

j_gene: TRBJ2-7
v_gene: TRBV11-2
abundance: .
d_gene: TRBD1
CDR3aa: CASSVDDRGRGYEQYF
CDR3nt: TGTGCCAGCAGCGTAGATGACAGGGGGCGCGGGTACGAGCAGTACTTC

j_gene: TRBJ1-1
v_gene: TRBV7-2
abundance: once
d_gene: TRBD1
CDR3aa: CASSVRQGVTEAFF
CDR3nt: TGTGCCAGCAGCGTACGACAGGGAGTGACTGAAGCTTTCTTT

j_gene: TRBJ2-7
v_gene: TRBV7-2
abundance: .
d_gene: .
CDR3aa: CASSLDRGEQYF
CDR3nt: TGTGCCAGCAGCTTAGATAGGGGAGAGCAGTACTTC

j_gene: TRBJ1-6
v_gene: TRBV4-3
abundance: once
d_gene: .
CDR3aa: CASGSGTDIRSPLHF
CDR3nt: TGCGCCAGCGGATCCGGGACTGACATTAGGTCACCCCTCCACTTT

j_gene: TRBJ1-1
v_gene: TRBV5-1
abundance: many
d_gene: TRBD1
CDR3aa: CASSDNRDRGITEAFF
CDR3nt: TGCGCCAGCAGCGATAACCGGGACAGGGGGATCACTGAAGCTTTCTTT

j_gene: TRBJ2-3
v_gene: TRBV6-4
abundance: .
d_gene: TRBD2
CDR3aa: CASSESGGYTQYF
CDR3nt: TGTGCCAGCAGTGAGAGCGGGGGGTATACGCAGTATTTT

j_gene: TRBJ2-5
v_gene: TRBV4-1
abundance: .
d_gene: .
CDR3aa: CASSRGAETQYF
CDR3nt: TGCGCCAGCAGCCGGGGGGCCGAGACCCAGTACTTC

j_gene: TRBJ2-5
v_gene: TRBV29-1
abundance: .
d_gene: .
CDR3aa: CSVGGRSGETQYF
CDR3nt: TGCAGCGTTGGGGGCAGGTCGGGAGAGACCCAGTACTTC

j_gene: TRBJ1-3
v_gene: TRBV30
abundance: .
d_gene: .
CDR3aa: CAWTLGGSGNTIYF
CDR3nt: TGTGCCTGGACCTTGGGGGGCTCTGGAAACACCATATATTTT

j_gene: TRBJ2-2
v_gene: TRBV30
abundance: .
d_gene: TRBD1
CDR3aa: CAWLGQLNTGELFF
CDR3nt: TGTGCCTGGTTGGGACAGTTGAACACCGGGGAGCTGTTTTTT

j_gene: TRBJ2-7
v_gene: TRBV27
abundance: .
d_gene: .
CDR3aa: CASSESPYEQYF
CDR3nt: TGTGCCAGCAGCGAATCCCCCTACGAGCAGTACTTC

j_gene: TRBJ2-2
v_gene: TRBV2
abundance: .
d_gene: TRBD2
CDR3aa: CASRPGLLEVGELFF
CDR3nt: TGTGCCAGCAGGCCGGGACTACTCGAGGTCGGGGAGCTGTTTTTT

j_gene: TRBJ2-1
v_gene: TRBV28
abundance: .
d_gene: .
CDR3aa: CASSLTQGPYNEQFF
CDR3nt: TGTGCCAGCAGTCTTACCCAGGGTCCCTACAATGAGCAGTTCTTC

j_gene: TRBJ1-2
v_gene: TRBV11-2
abundance: .
d_gene: TRBD1
CDR3aa: CASSRDRDGGYTF
CDR3nt: TGTGCCAGCAGCCGTGACAGGGACGGCGGCTACACCTTC

j_gene: TRBJ1-2
v_gene: TRBV20-1
abundance: .
d_gene: .
CDR3aa: CSARPLDGYTF
CDR3nt: TGCAGTGCTAGACCCCTAGATGGCTACACCTTC

j_gene: TRBJ1-2
v_gene: TRBV7-2
abundance: .
d_gene: TRBD1
CDR3aa: CASVDRAWPNYGYTF
CDR3nt: TGTGCCAGCGTGGACAGGGCTTGGCCTAACTATGGCTACACCTTC

j_gene: TRBJ1-5
v_gene: TRBV5-1
abundance: .
d_gene: .
CDR3aa: CASSLGTGNQPQHF
CDR3nt: TGCGCCAGCAGCTTAGGGACGGGAAATCAGCCCCAGCATTTT

j_gene: TRBJ2-1
v_gene: TRBV2
abundance: .
d_gene: .
CDR3aa: CASRERQPEQFF
CDR3nt: TGTGCCAGCAGAGAGAGGCAGCCTGAGCAGTTCTTC

j_gene: TRBJ1-1
v_gene: TRBV5-1
abundance: once
d_gene: TRBD1
CDR3aa: CASQGAGMNTEAFF
CDR3nt: TGCGCCAGCCAGGGGGCAGGGATGAACACTGAAGCTTTCTTT